This TCR beta chain was sequenced in a study of metastatic and nonmetastatic thyroid tumors. Study background: The study looked at repertoires side by side in blood and in tumor or nodule tissue from malignant and benign thyroid patients. Study-level points and caveats: Malignant thyroid tumors reportedly had TCR beta diversity that was significantly higher than in benign nodules, in blood and tumor.

CDR1 and CDR2 (germline): LGHDT, YNNKEL (reference sequence). Unmatched junction bases numbered 4, after V lost 2 bases and J lost 3 bases. There are 14 residues in the CDR3. As concerns this clone: Its antigen is as yet unknown.

Nobody among the patients had been given any treatment before thyroid surgery. In the original workflow: The study's classifier, a distant-metastasis tool for papillary thyroid cancer, was built using CDR3 differences across clinicopathological groups. TCRdb reassembled clones from the PCR reads with MiXCR. The V and J calls were not made by the authors but by TCRdb's processing. The table has 40,000 or so clones, around half seen once. This receptor was obtained from a male donor with papillary thyroid cancer or a benign thyroid nodule (not recorded which). Some clones in this sample may be carry-over from other donors' samples. The J gene is TRBJ2-7, the V gene TRBV3-1; 7 nucleotides agree with TRBD2. The specimen was tumor tissue. The chain's CDR3 is CASSQSGTNYEQYF. CDR3 nucleotide sequence: TGTGCCAGCAGCCAATCCGGGACTAACTACGAGCAGTACTTC.